These 20 T cell receptor beta chains share one sample of origin, sequenced in a study of regulatory T cells in long-lasting Graves disease. Relying on iRepertoire HTBI primers and Arm-PCR of CDR3 regions, the team built TCR beta libraries. TCRdb itself ran the multiplex PCR reads through MiXCR, one entry per CDR3 protein. The data show fewer than 450,000 distinct CDR3 sequences, with around 16% seen just once and roughly 8% held by the top ten. The time point denotes: newly diagnosed GD, antithyroid drugs for less than 3 months. PBMCs provided the RNA from which the TCR library was made. These data were also filed under a second study, of T cells in Graves' hyperthyroidism and ophthalmopathy.

The material was peripheral blood mononuclear cells (PBMCs), obtained at new diagnosis, from a patient treated with antithyroid drugs. These receptor sequences come from a woman aged 35 to 49 with Graves disease.

The chain has TRBV5-1 and TRBJ2-3; D gene uncertain. From germline, CDR1 is SGHRS and CDR2 YFSETQ. Between the trimmed V and J ends, which lost 6 bases and 5 bases, there was a span of 13 bases. The CDR3 has 13 amino acids. DNA for the CDR3: TGCGCCAGCAACCCATTCCAAGGAGATACGCAGTATTTT. It specifies CASNPFQGDTQYF. The entire variable domain, with the rest obtained from reference TRBV5-1 and TRBJ2-3, is as follows: KAGVTQTPRYLIKTRGQQVTLSCSPISGHRSVSWYQQTPGQGLQFLFEYFSETQRNKGNFPGRFSGRQFSNSRSEMNVSTLELGDSALYLCASNPFQGDTQYFGPGTRLTVL.

On this clonotype: No conserved phenylalanine or tryptophan is present at the end of the CDR3, so a read error is the likely explanation. The limits of the CDR3 on the DNA are not certain, so only TCRdb's listed CDR3 is given. This chain links TRBV15 with TRBJ2-7; no DNA check was done on the table's D call, TRBD1. The CDR3 adds up to 12 amino acids, both ends counted. CDR1 LNHNV and CDR2 YYDKDF come from the germline V gene (reference sequence). This chain's CDR3 is CATSRELPAPGT.

This clonotype was counted many times. The chain couples TRBV5-1 to TRBJ1-3, with 8 bases matching TRBD1. The CDR3 is 14 amino acids. Germline V gene data show CDR1 as SGHRS and CDR2 as YFSETQ. J was trimmed by 9 bases and V by 0 bases; bases with no gene match: 5. The CDR3, as DNA: TGCGCCAGCAGCTTGGAGGGACAGGCAACCACCATATATTTT. It specifies CASSLEGQATTIYF.

In its sample, this clonotype was seen a few times. The rearrangement uses TRBV12-3 or TRBV12-4 and TRBJ1-2; no definite D call. V was shortened by 6 bases and J by 4 bases, with 21 bases between the two germline ends. The CDR3 covers 16 residues. The CDR3 nucleotides read TGTGCCAGCAGCGGGGTTGACCCCCTGTGGGGCTATGGCTACACCTTC. It is translated as CASSGVDPLWGYGYTF.

This clonotype has ten or more counts. This rearrangement joins TRBV5-1 to TRBJ2-7, with 8 bases aligning to TRBD1. The V and J ends lost 4 bases and 0 bases, in that order; junction bases with no gene match: 6. The CDR3 sequence is 15 residues long. Germline loops: CDR1 SGHRS, CDR2 YFSETQ. The CDR3 nucleotides are TGCGCCAGCAGCCGGACAGGGCCCCTCTCCTACGAGCAGTACTTC. Protein product: CASSRTGPLSYEQYF.

There are many counts of this clonotype. This chain uses TRBV12-3 or TRBV12-4 with TRBJ1-2, with unresolved D. V gave up 5 bases and J gave up 2 bases, with 9 bases separating them. This CDR3 has 13 residues. The CDR3 DNA reads as TGTGCCAGCAGTAAAACAGTGAACTATGGCTACACCTTC. It yields the protein CASSKTVNYGYTF.

The chain joins TRBV28 to TRBJ2-1; either TRBD1 or TRBD2 may fit D (6 bases each). The CDR3 has 15 residues. Per the germline V gene, CDR1 is MDHEN and CDR2 is SYDVKM. The ends were cut back, 5 bases at V and 9 bases at J, with 20 bases in the middle. For the CDR3, the DNA is TGTGCCAGCAGTCCCACAGGGAGGAATAATGGTGAGCAGTTCTTC. It specifies CASSPTGRNNGEQFF.

This clonotype has ten or more counts. The genes are TRBV12-3 or TRBV12-4 and TRBJ2-5; 10 bases match TRBD1. The CDR3 is 15 residues long. V lost 1 base to trimming and J lost 5 bases; unmatched junction nucleotides: 4. The CDR3 DNA reads as TGTGCCAGCAGTTTAGAGGGACAGGGGTGGGAGACCCAGTACTTC. It yields the protein CASSLEGQGWETQYF.

This clonotype was counted at least ten times. The V gene is TRBV27, the J gene TRBJ1-4; D remains unclear. Trimming took 5 bases from V and 0 from J, leaving 13 bases between them. The CDR3 spans 16 residues. Germline V CDR1 and CDR2: MNHEY, SMNVEV (reference sequence). The CDR3 sequence is CASSPWTAATNEKLFF. CDR3 bases: TGTGCCAGCAGTCCGTGGACGGCTGCAACTAATGAAAAACTGTTTTTT.

This clonotype was detected many times. The chain is built from TRBV9 and TRBJ2-3; D gene ambiguous. With 2 bases removed from V and 0 bases from J, the gap between germline ends came to 10 bases. The CDR3 is made up of 15 amino acids. The V gene's germline CDR1 is SGDLS and CDR2 YYNGEE. The CDR3 sequence is CASSVNLASTDTQYF. CDR3 DNA: TGTGCCAGCAGCGTTAACTTGGCGAGCACAGATACGCAGTATTTT.

The chain is built from TRBV12-3 or TRBV12-4 and TRBJ2-5, with 9 positions matching TRBD2. The V and J ends lost 6 bases and 3 bases, in that order; junction bases with no gene match: 11. CDR3 length: 16 amino acids. CDR3 in amino acids: CASSYMRREGEETQYF. Here the CDR3 DNA reads TGTGCCAGCAGCTATATGAGGCGGGAGGGGGAAGAGACCCAGTACTTC.

This clonotype was counted many times. This chain connects TRBV12-5 to TRBJ2-7; a weak D match, TRBD1 (5 bases). This CDR3 contains 15 residues. Germline CDR1 is LGHNT and CDR2 is FRNRAP. V was clipped by 2 bases and J by 2 bases, with 13 bases between them. DNA of the CDR3: TGTGCTAGTGGTTTGTCGGACACCTTACCCTACGAGCAGTACTTC. Residues: CASGLSDTLPYEQYF. The complete variable domain, with remaining parts taken from reference TRBV12-5 and TRBJ2-7, reads DARVTQTPRHKVTEMGQEVTMRCQPILGHNTVFWYRQTMMQGLELLAYFRNRAPLDDSGMPKDRFSAEMPDATLATLKIQPSEPRDSAVYFCASGLSDTLPYEQYFGPGTRLTVT.

This chain connects TRBV10-1 to TRBJ2-5; unclear D gene. The CDR3 covers 13 residues. Trimming stripped 4 bases from V and 5 bases from J, with 11 bases between. Germline lookup yields CDR1 WNHNN and CDR2 SYGVQD (reference sequence). CDR3 DNA: TGCGCCAGCAGTGGGTCTGTGGGGGAGACCCAGTACTTC. Translating it yields CASSGSVGETQYF.

This clonotype was found many times. This chain joins TRBV7-9 and TRBJ2-1, with TRBD2 matching 9 bases. The CDR3 is 15 amino acids. V gave up 1 base and J gave up 6 bases; unmatched junction bases: 4. Germline CDR1 SEHNR, CDR2 FQNEAQ (reference sequence). The CDR3 loop is CASSLVLAGINEQFF. CDR3 bases: TGTGCCAGCAGCTTAGTCCTAGCGGGAATCAATGAGCAGTTCTTC.

This clonotype has a count of ten or more. The J gene is TRBJ2-2, the V gene TRBV5-1; 7 bases line up with TRBD2. V lost 2 bases to trimming and J lost 5 bases; unmatched junction nucleotides: 6. The CDR3 extends over 15 amino acids. Germline loops: CDR1 SGHRS, CDR2 YFSETQ. The CDR3 spells CASSFSAGETGELFF. The CDR3 coding sequence is TGCGCCAGCAGCTTCTCGGCGGGAGAAACCGGGGAGCTGTTTTTT.

With respect to this clonotype: A much larger clone differs by one base, so this may be a read error. The conserved phenylalanine or tryptophan is not found at the CDR3 terminus, so this likely reflects a read error. The chain is built from TRBV19 and TRBJ1-1; 9 bases agree with TRBD1. V was pared by 7 bases and J by 2 bases, with 11 bases of the junction left unmatched. The CDR3 extends over 16 amino acids. In germline, CDR1 is LNHDA, CDR2 SQIVND (reference sequence). The CDR3 spells CASKAADRGGNTEAFL. The CDR3 DNA reads as TGTGCCAGTAAAGCCGCGGACAGGGGAGGAAACACTGAAGCTTTCCTT.

The J gene is TRBJ2-3, the V gene TRBV7-2; possibly TRBD1 or TRBD2 for D (6 bases each). The V gene lost 4 bases and the J gene lost 3 bases, with 17 bases spanning the gap. This CDR3 region has 16 residues. CDR1 and CDR2 from the germline V gene are SGHTA and FQGNSA. The CDR3 nucleotides are TGTGCCAGCAGCTCCCACGGGGGCATTAAGACAGATACGCAGTATTTT. Translating gives CASSSHGGIKTDTQYF.

This rearrangement joins TRBV5-1 to TRBJ1-4, with no clear D. The germline V gene has CDR1 SGHRS and CDR2 YFSETQ. The CDR3 length is 13 residues. The V end was cut by 2 bases, the J end by 13 bases, with 15 bases between. CDR3 region: CASSFGGNEGLFF. CDR3 DNA sequence: TGCGCCAGCAGCTTCGGCGGCAATGAGGGACTGTTTTTT.

This clonotype was found many times. This chain uses TRBV7-9 with TRBJ2-6; maybe TRBD2 (5 bases). This CDR3 has 17 amino acids. Germline CDR1 is SEHNR and CDR2 is FQNEAQ (reference sequence). V lost 1 base and J 0 bases, leaving 10 bases between the germline ends. The DNA for the CDR3 is TGTGCCAGCAGCTTAGACGGACTCCGCTCTGGGGCCAACGTCCTGACTTTC. Translation gives CASSLDGLRSGANVLTF.

This clonotype has at least ten counts. The V and J genes are TRBV12-3 or TRBV12-4 and TRBJ2-7, with 8 positions matching TRBD1. The junction had 8 bases not matched to a gene; V was cut back by 6 bases and J by 7 bases. The CDR3 length is 13 residues. CDR3 in DNA: TGTGCCAGCAGCCCGGACAGGGCCGGGGAGCAGTACTTC. Translating it yields CASSPDRAGEQYF.